This is a list of T cell receptor beta chains from one sample in a study of identical twins. TCRdb ran MiXCR on the 5' RACE reads and lists one entry per CDR3 protein. The sample gives about 890,000 distinct CDR3 sequences, more than 9% of which show up once; around 1.5% is in the top ten. These same data were also listed under a study on yellow fever vaccine responses in identical twins.

Sequencing was done on a sample of PBMCs. These receptors originate from a woman aged 18 to 35 in good health. Each CDR3 is given with its conserved first and last residue.

>TRBJ1-6|TRBV20-1
CSALTGTDNSPLHF
>TRBJ1-2|TRBV6-1
CASSALRQGYGYTF
>TRBJ2-1|TRBV3-1
CASSQRLAGRYNEQFF
>TRBJ2-2|TRBV5-1
CASPSGGLNTGELFF
>TRBJ2-1|TRBV6-1
CASSEAGGPYNEQFF
>TRBJ1-2|TRBV12-3/TRBV12-4
CASSLMGRGSQGYTF
>TRBJ2-5|TRBV7-9
CASGDRAGVRETQYF
>TRBJ2-3|TRBV5-1
CASSILTGQNTDTQYF
>TRBJ2-1|TRBV15
CATSRAPGFSNEQFF
>TRBJ2-1|TRBV11-2
CASSFRANEQFF